These 18 T cell receptor beta chains were all obtained from the same sample, sequenced in a study of CD8+CD57+ T cells in acquired aplastic anemia. Before being chosen for sequencing, patients had shown CD8+CD57+ cell expansion by flow cytometry. The study profiled TCR beta VDJ and CDR3 using genomic DNA as template. TCRdb called the reads again in MiXCR, with one record for every CDR3 protein. This sample carries roughly 180,000 distinct CDR3 sequences, 48% of them seen once, and the ten largest clones take 10% to 15%. Sequencing was carried out using sorted CD4+, CD8+, or CD8+CD57+ T cells (not recorded which) from PBMCs. All receptors derive from a human donor with aplastic anemia.

This sequence joins TRBV20-1 and TRBJ1-2, with D hard to call. CDR3 size: 13 residues. V dropped 5 bases and J dropped 0 bases, with 10 bases sitting between them. The germline gives CDR1 DFQATT, CDR2 SNEGSKA (reference sequence). The CDR3, as DNA: TGCAGTGCTCCTTCCGGGGCTAACTATGGCTACACCTTC. Its protein product is CSAPSGANYGYTF.

This clonotype was counted only a few times. The chain uses TRBV5-6 and TRBJ2-7; D possibly matches TRBD1 or TRBD2 (5 bases each). This CDR3 comprises 12 residues. Deletions cut 3 bases from V and 7 bases from J, with 11 bases between. Germline V gene sequence: CDR1 SGHDT, CDR2 YYEEEE. CDR3 sequence: CASSSGRGEQYF. The CDR3 DNA follows: TGTGCCAGCAGCTCAGGGCGAGGGGAGCAGTACTTC.

Points on this clonotype: A junction end diverges from the germline sequence, so it may reflect a read error. This rearrangement joins TRBV20-1 to TRBJ2-1; 15 nucleotides agree with TRBD2. This CDR3 is built from 16 residues. Germline V CDR1 and CDR2: DFQATT, SNEGSKA (reference sequence). CDR3 residues: CSASGLAGGIVNEQCF. CDR3 nucleotides: TGCAGTGCCAGCGGACTAGCGGGGGGGATTGTAAATGAGCAGTGCTTC.

J is TRBJ1-1 and V is TRBV6-5; a possible D gene is TRBD1 (5 bases). CDR3 size: 15 residues. V was trimmed by 0 bases and J by 1 base, leaving 9 bases between them. Germline loops: CDR1 MNHEY, CDR2 SVGAGI. The CDR3 protein is CASSYSPQGNTEAFF. The CDR3 region has the DNA TGTGCCAGCAGTTACTCGCCGCAGGGGAACACTGAAGCTTTCTTT.

This chain links TRBV20-1 with TRBJ1-2; D gene uncertain. Germline loops: CDR1 DFQATT, CDR2 SNEGSKA (reference sequence). The V end lost 2 bases, the J end lost 8 bases, and 12 bases lay between the germline ends. The CDR3 length is 12 residues. The CDR3 loop reads CSARRQMEGYTF. The DNA of the CDR3 is TGCAGTGCTAGACGGCAGATGGAAGGCTACACCTTC.

Worth noting for this clonotype: Just one base apart from a much larger clone, this may be a read error. The CDR3 DNA reads TGTGCCAACAGCCCCCGGGGAGGGGTCGGAGAGACCCAGTACTTC. Its translation: CANSPRGGVGETQYF. The genes are TRBV10-3 and TRBJ2-7; 7 positions match TRBD2. The J call may be mistaken, given a closer DNA end match to TRBJ2-5. Germline V lookup: CDR1 ENHRY, CDR2 SYGVKD. The CDR3 length is 15 residues.

This clonotype was observed at least ten times. This rearrangement joins TRBV20-1 to TRBJ2-1; D possibly uses TRBD1 or TRBD2 (6 bases each). V lost 4 bases and J 5 bases, leaving 18 bases between the germline ends. In germline, CDR1 is DFQATT, CDR2 SNEGSKA (reference sequence). CDR3 length: 15 amino acids. The DNA for the CDR3 is TGCAGTGCTATGGTCTGGAGGGGGATTAACAATGAGCAGTTCTTC. Amino acid sequence: CSAMVWRGINNEQFF.

The chain combines TRBV7-3 with TRBJ2-3; D may be TRBD2 (5 bases). Germline assignment: CDR1 SGHTA and CDR2 FQGTGA. CDR3 length equals 19 residues. The germline V and J ends were trimmed by 0 bases and 6 bases, with 25 bases remaining between them. For the CDR3, the DNA is TGTGCCAGCAGCTTAACCGTTAAGACGGGAACGGGTAACAACGATACGCAGTATTTT. It yields the protein CASSLTVKTGTGNNDTQYF.

In this sample, this clonotype turned up many times. The chain links TRBV6-5 to TRBJ1-6, with D perhaps matching TRBD1 (6 bases). The germline V gene has CDR1 MNHEY and CDR2 SVGAGI. V shed 0 bases and J shed 9 bases, with 9 bases lying between them. This CDR3 region has 14 residues. DNA of the CDR3: TGTGCCAGCAGTTACTCAGGGGGAGGTTCACCCCTCCACTTT. This codes for CASSYSGGGSPLHF.

The rearrangement links TRBV11-2 to TRBJ1-2; 9 bases are a match to TRBD1. The CDR3 covers 17 residues. Germline V gene lookup returns CDR1 SGHAT and CDR2 FQNNGV. V gave up 5 bases and J gave up 1 base; unmatched junction bases: 11. The CDR3 DNA is TGTGCCAGCAGCGGCGGGACAGGGAGTAGGTTTAACTATGGCTACACCTTC. Amino acid sequence: CASSGGTGSRFNYGYTF. Full variable domain (remainder filled in from reference TRBV11-2 and TRBJ1-2): EAGVAQSPRYKIIEKRQSVAFWCNPISGHATLYWYQQILGQGPKLLIQFQNNGVVDDSQLPKDRFSAERLKGVDSTLKIQPAKLEDSAVYLCASSGGTGSRFNYGYTFGSGTRLTVV.

This chain uses TRBV19 with TRBJ2-2; 7 bases line up with TRBD1. The V segment lost 6 bases and the J segment 1 base; nucleotides outside the gene matches: 2. The CDR3 totals 14 residues. Germline V gene data show CDR1 as LNHDA and CDR2 as SQIVND (reference sequence). CDR3 sequence: CASRTGRNTGELFF. CDR3 sequence (DNA): TGTGCCAGTAGGACAGGGAGGAACACCGGGGAGCTGTTTTTT.

The gene calls are TRBV6-1 and TRBJ1-1; no reliable D call. With 4 bases removed from V and 0 bases from J, the gap between germline ends came to 12 bases. Germline V gene lookup returns CDR1 MNHNS and CDR2 SASEGT. CDR3 length equals 15 residues. CDR3 DNA sequence: TGTGCCAGCAGTGTTACAGCGCGCATGAACACTGAAGCTTTCTTT. This sequence encodes CASSVTARMNTEAFF.

The V call is TRBV7-9, the J call TRBJ2-7, with a possible D match to TRBD2 (5 bases). V lost 4 bases and J lost 5, with 15 bases in between. The CDR3 is made up of 14 amino acids. Germline assignment: CDR1 SEHNR and CDR2 FQNEAQ (reference sequence). CDR3: CASSSPEAGDEQYF. The CDR3 nucleotides read TGTGCCAGCAGCTCCCCGGAGGCAGGTGACGAGCAGTACTTC. The variable domain in full, with the rest retrieved from reference TRBV7-9 and TRBJ2-7, is DTGVSQNPRHKITKRGQNVTFRCDPISEHNRLYWYRQTLGQGPEFLTYFQNEAQLEKSRLLSDRFSAERPKGSFSTLEIQRTEQGDSAMYLCASSSPEAGDEQYFGPGTRLTVT.

This clonotype was observed a handful of times. The chain joins TRBV7-2 to TRBJ2-7, with 12 bases identical to TRBD2. The CDR3 extends over 15 amino acids. V shed 5 bases, J shed 5 bases, and the junction held 7 bases outside the gene matches. CDR1 and CDR2 (germline): SGHTA, FQGNSA. The CDR3 region is CASSTTSGRMHEQYF. For the CDR3, the DNA is TGTGCCAGCAGCACAACTAGCGGGAGGATGCACGAGCAGTACTTC.

V is TRBV20-1 and J is TRBJ2-5; TRBD2 matches at 11 bases. The CDR3 contains 16 residues. With 1 base clipped from V and 6 bases from J, the junction kept 10 bases outside the gene matches. Germline values: CDR1 DFQATT, CDR2 SNEGSKA (reference sequence). DNA of the CDR3: TGCAGTGCTAGAGTCCTAGCGGGGGGCCGGCGCAAGACCCAGTACTTC. Translation gives CSARVLAGGRRKTQYF.

In DNA form, the CDR3 reads TGTGCCGTAAGACAGGGGATTAATTCACCCCTCCACTTT. Its translation is CAVRQGINSPLHF. The V call is TRBV24-1, the J call TRBJ1-6; 8 nucleotides align to TRBD1. The trim removed 12 bases at V and 6 bases at J, leaving 6 bases unmatched. The CDR3 has 13 amino acids. The germline gives CDR1 KGHDR, CDR2 SFDVKD.

This clonotype was counted many times. The chain recombines TRBV19 with TRBJ2-4; TRBD1 aligns across 8 bases. This CDR3 spans 16 amino acids. Per germline, CDR1 LNHDA and CDR2 SQIVND (reference sequence). After removal of 6 bases from V and 1 base from J, the junction contained 8 bases not matched to a gene. In nucleotides, the CDR3 is TGTGCCAGTAGGGACCAGGGGGCAGGGGCCAAAAACATTCAGTACTTC. It encodes CASRDQGAGAKNIQYF.

CDR3 residues: CAISTTSGGTISYNEQFF. The CDR3 region has the DNA TGTGCCATCAGTACTACTAGCGGGGGGACGATTTCCTACAATGAGCAGTTCTTC. V gene TRBV10-3 combines with J gene TRBJ2-1; 12 bases agree with TRBD2. Trimming at V came to 5 bases and at J to 1 base, leaving 9 bases not matched to a gene. Per the germline V gene, CDR1 is ENHRY and CDR2 is SYGVKD. The CDR3 contains 18 residues.